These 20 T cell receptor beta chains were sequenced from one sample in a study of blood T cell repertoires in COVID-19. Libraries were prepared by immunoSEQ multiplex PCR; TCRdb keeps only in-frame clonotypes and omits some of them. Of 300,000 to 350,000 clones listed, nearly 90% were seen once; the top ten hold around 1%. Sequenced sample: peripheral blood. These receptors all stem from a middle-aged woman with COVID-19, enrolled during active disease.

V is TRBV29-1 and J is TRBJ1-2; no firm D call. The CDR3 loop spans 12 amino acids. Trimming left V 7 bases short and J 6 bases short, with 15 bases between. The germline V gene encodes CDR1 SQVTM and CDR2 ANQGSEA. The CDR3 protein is CSGEAPRDGYTF. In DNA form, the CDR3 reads TGCAGCGGTGAGGCCCCGAGGGATGGCTACACCTTC.

CDR3 sequence (DNA): TGTGCCAGCAGCGTGAGACCTTTAGCAGGGATTTTTCAAGAGACCCAGTACTTC. This translates into CASSVRPLAGIFQETQYF. The gene calls are TRBV9 and TRBJ2-5, with D possibly matching TRBD1 (5 bases). The CDR3 length is 18 residues. The V end lost 2 bases, the J end lost 2 bases, and 22 bases lay between the germline ends. Per germline, CDR1 SGDLS and CDR2 YYNGEE. Filled out from reference TRBV9 and TRBJ2-5, the complete variable domain reads DSGVTQTPKHLITATGQRVTLRCSPRSGDLSVYWYQQSLDQGLQFLIQYYNGEERAKGNILERFSAQQFPDLHSELNLSSLELGDSALYFCASSVRPLAGIFQETQYFGPGTRLLVL.

The CDR3 protein is CASSQDRPGQLTYEQYF. In DNA, the CDR3 is TGTGCCAGCAGCCAAGATCGCCCCGGACAGCTTACCTACGAGCAGTACTTC. The genes are TRBV14 and TRBJ2-7, with D maybe TRBD1 (6 bases). This CDR3 is 17 amino acids long. V lost 0 bases and J lost 2, with 17 bases in between. CDR1 SGHDN and CDR2 FVKESK come from the germline V gene.

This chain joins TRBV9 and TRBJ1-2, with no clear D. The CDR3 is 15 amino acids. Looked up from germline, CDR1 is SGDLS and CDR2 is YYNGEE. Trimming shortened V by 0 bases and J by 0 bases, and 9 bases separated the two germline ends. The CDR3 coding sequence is TGTGCCAGCAGCGTAGTAGAAGCCTCTAACTATGGCTACACCTTC. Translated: CASSVVEASNYGYTF.

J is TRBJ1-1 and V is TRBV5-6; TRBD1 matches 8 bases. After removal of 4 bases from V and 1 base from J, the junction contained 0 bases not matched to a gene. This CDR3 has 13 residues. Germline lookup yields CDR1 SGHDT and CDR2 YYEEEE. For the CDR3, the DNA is TGTGCCAGCAGCGGACAGGGGAACACTGAAGCTTTCTTT. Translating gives CASSGQGNTEAFF.

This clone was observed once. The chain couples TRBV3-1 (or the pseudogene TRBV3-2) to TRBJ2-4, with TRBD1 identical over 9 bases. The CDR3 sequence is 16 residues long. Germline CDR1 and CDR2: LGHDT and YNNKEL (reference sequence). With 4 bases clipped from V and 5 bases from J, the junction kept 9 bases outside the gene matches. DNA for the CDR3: TGTGCCAGCAGCCGCGGACAGGGGTCGAGGGAAAACATTCAGTACTTC. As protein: CASSRGQGSRENIQYF.

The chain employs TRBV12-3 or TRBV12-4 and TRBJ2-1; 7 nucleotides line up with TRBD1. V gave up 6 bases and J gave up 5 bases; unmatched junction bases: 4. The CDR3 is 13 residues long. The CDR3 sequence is CASRLGQNNEQFF. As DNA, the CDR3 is TGTGCCAGCAGACTGGGACAGAACAATGAGCAGTTCTTC.

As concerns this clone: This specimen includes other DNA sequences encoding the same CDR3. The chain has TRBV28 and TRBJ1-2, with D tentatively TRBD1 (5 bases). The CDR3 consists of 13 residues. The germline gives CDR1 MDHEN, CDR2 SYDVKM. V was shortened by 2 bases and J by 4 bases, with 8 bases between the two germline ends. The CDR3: CASSLLGGYGYTF. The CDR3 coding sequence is TGTGCCAGCAGTTTACTCGGGGGCTATGGCTACACCTTC.

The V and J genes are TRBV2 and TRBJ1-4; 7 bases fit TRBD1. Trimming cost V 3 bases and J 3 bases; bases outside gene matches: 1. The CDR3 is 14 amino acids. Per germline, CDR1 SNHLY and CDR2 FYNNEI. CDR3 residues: CASSDRGANEKLFF. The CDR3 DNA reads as TGTGCCAGCAGTGACAGGGGGGCTAATGAAAAACTGTTTTTT.

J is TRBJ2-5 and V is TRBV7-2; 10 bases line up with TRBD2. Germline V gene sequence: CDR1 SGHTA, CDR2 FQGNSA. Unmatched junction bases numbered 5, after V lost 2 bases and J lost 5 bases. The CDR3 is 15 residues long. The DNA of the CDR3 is TGTGCCAGCAGCTTACGAGCGGGGGGGTACGAGACCCAGTACTTC. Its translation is CASSLRAGGYETQYF.

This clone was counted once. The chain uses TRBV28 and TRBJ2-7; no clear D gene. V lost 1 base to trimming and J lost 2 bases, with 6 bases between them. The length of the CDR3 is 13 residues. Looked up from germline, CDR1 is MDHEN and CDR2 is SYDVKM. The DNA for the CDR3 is TGTGCCAGCAGTTTATTCGCAGCCTACGAGCAGTACTTC. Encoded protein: CASSLFAAYEQYF.

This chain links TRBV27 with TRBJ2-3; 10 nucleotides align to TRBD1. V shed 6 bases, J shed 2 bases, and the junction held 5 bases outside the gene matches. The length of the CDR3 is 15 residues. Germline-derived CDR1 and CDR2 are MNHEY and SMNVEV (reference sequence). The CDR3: CASSSGTGATDTQYF. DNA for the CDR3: TGTGCCAGCAGCTCGGGGACAGGGGCCACAGATACGCAGTATTTT.

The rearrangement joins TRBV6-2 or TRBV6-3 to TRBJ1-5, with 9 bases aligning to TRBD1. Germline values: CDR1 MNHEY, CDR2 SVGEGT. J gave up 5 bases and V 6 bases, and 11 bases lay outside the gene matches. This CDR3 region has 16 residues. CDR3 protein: CASSLTTGGYYQPQHF. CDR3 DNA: TGTGCCAGCAGCCTTACGACAGGGGGTTACTATCAGCCCCAGCATTTT.

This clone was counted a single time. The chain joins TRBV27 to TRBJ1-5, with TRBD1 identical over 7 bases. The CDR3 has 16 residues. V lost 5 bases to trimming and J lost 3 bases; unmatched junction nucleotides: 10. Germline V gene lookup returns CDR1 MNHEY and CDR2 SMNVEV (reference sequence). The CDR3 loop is CASSRKGQTTNQPQHF. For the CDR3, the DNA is TGTGCCAGCAGTCGTAAGGGACAGACTACCAATCAGCCCCAGCATTTT.

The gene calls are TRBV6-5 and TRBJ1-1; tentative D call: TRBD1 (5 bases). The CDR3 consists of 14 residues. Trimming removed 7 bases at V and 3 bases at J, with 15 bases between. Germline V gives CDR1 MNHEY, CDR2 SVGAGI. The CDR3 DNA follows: TGTGCCAGCATTTGGACACAGGTAGACACTGAAGCTTTCTTT. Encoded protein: CASIWTQVDTEAFF.

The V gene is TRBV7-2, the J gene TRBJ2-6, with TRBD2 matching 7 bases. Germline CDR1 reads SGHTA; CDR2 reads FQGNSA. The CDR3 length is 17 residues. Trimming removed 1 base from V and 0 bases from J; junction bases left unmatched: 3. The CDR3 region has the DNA TGTGCCAGCAGCTTAGGTCCGGGGGGCTCTGGGGCCAACGTCCTGACTTTC. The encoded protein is CASSLGPGGSGANVLTF.

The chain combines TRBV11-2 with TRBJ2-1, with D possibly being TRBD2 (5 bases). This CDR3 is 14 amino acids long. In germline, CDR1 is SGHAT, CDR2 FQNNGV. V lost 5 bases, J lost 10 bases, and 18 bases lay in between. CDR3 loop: CASSRSKRLGEQFF. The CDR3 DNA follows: TGTGCCAGCAGCCGTAGTAAGCGGTTAGGGGAGCAGTTCTTC.

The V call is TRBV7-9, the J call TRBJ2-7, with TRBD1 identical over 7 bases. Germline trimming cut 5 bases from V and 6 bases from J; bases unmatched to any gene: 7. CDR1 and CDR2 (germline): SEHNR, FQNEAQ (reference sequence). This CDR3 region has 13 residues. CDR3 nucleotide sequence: TGTGCCAGCAGCCCCACAGGGGATGGCGAGCAGTACTTC. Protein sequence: CASSPTGDGEQYF.

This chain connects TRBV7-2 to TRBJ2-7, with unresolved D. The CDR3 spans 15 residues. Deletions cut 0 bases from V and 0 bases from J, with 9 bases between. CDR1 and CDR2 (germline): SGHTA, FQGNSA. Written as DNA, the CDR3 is TGTGCCAGCAGCTTAGCGGCGGTAAGCTCCTACGAGCAGTACTTC. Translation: CASSLAAVSSYEQYF.

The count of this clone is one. CDR3 coding DNA: TGTGCCAGCAGTCCCCAGACAGGGCTCAGCTCTGGAAACACCATATATTTT. It codes for CASSPQTGLSSGNTIYF. The chain carries TRBV28 and TRBJ1-3, with 7 bases aligning to TRBD1. Trimming at V came to 5 bases and at J to 0 bases, leaving 10 bases not matched to a gene. The V gene's germline CDR1 is MDHEN and CDR2 SYDVKM. This CDR3 has 17 amino acids.